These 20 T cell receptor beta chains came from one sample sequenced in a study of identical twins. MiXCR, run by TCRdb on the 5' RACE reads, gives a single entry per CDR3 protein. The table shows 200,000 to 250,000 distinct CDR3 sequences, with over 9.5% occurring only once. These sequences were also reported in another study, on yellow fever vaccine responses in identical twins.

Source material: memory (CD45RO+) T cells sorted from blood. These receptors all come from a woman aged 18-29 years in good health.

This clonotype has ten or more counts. The CDR3 DNA reads as TGCGCCAGCAGCCAGGACGGGACCTCCTACAATGAGCAGTTCTTC. This sequence encodes CASSQDGTSYNEQFF. This chain joins TRBV5-1 and TRBJ2-1; D possibly matches TRBD1 or TRBD2 (5 bases each). Germline V lookup: CDR1 SGHRS, CDR2 YFSETQ. Trimming took off 4 bases at V and 0 bases at J, with 11 bases between the two ends. CDR3 length: 15 residues.

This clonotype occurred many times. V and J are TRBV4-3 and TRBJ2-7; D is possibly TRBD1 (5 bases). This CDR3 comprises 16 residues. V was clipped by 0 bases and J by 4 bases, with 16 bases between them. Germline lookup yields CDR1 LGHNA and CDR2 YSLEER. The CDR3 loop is CASSQDSNGAEYEQYF. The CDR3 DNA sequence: TGCGCCAGCAGCCAAGATAGCAATGGGGCGGAGTACGAGCAGTACTTC.

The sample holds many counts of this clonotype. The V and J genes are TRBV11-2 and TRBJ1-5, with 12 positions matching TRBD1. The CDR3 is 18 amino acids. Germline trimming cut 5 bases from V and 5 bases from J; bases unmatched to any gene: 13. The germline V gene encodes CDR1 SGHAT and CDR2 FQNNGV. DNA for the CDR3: TGTGCCAGCAGCCCAACCGGGACAGGGGGCATTGGGCATCAGCCCCAGCATTTT. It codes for CASSPTGTGGIGHQPQHF.

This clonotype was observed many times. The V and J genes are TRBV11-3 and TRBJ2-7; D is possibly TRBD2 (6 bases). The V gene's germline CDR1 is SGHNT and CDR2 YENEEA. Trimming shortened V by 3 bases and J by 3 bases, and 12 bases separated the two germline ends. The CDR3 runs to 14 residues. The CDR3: CASSFRAGLYEQYF. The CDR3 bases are TGTGCCAGCAGCTTTAGGGCGGGACTCTACGAGCAGTACTTC.

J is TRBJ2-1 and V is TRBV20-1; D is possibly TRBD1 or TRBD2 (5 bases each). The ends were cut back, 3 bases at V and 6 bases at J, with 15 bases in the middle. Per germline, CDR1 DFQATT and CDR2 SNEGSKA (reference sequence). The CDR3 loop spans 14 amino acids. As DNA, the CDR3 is TGCAGTGCTAGCTCGGGGCTCTGGAGCAATGAGCAGTTCTTC. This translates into CSASSGLWSNEQFF.

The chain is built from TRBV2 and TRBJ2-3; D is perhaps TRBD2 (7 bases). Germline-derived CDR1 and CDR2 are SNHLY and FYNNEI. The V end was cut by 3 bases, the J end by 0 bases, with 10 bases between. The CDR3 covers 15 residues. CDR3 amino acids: CASSDGGASTDTQYF. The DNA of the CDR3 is TGTGCCAGCAGTGATGGGGGGGCTAGCACAGATACGCAGTATTTT. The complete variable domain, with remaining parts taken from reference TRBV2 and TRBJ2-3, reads EPEVTQTPSHQVTQMGQEVILRCVPISNHLYFYWYRQILGQKVEFLVSFYNNEISEKSEIFDDQFSVERPDGSNFTLKIRSTKLEDSAMYFCASSDGGASTDTQYFGPGTRLTVL.

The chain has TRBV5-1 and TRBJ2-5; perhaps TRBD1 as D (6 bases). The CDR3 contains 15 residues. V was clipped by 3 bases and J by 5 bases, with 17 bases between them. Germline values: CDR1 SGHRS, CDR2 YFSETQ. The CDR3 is CASSSTGSRGETQYF. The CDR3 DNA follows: TGCGCCAGCAGCTCAACAGGGAGCCGAGGGGAGACCCAGTACTTC.

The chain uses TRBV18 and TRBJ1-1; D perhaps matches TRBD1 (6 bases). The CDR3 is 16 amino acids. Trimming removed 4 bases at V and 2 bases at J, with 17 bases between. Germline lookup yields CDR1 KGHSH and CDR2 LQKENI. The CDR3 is CASSRSTGTLNTEAFF. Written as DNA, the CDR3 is TGTGCCAGCTCACGATCTACAGGGACTCTTAACACTGAAGCTTTCTTT.

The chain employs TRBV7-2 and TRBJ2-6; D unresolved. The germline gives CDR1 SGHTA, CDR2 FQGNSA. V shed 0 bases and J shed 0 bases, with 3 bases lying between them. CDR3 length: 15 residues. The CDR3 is CASSLALSGANVLTF. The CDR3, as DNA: TGTGCCAGCAGCTTAGCCCTCTCTGGGGCCAACGTCCTGACTTTC.

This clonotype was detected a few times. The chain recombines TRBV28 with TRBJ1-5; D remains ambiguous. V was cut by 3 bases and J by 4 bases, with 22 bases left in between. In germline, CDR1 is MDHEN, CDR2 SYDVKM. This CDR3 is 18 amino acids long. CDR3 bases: TGTGCCAGCAGTTTCCCATTTCTCGGGGTTGTAGGGAATCAGCCCCAGCATTTT. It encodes CASSFPFLGVVGNQPQHF. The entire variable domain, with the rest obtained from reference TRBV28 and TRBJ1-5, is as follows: DVKVTQSSRYLVKRTGEKVFLECVQDMDHENMFWYRQDPGLGLRLIYFSYDVKMKEKGDIPEGYSVSREKKERFSLILESASTNQTSMYLCASSFPFLGVVGNQPQHFGDGTRLSIL.

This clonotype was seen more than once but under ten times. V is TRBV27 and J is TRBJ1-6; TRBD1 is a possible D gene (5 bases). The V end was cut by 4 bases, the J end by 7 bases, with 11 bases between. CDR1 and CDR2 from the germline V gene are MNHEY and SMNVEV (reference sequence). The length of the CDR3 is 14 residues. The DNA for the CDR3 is TGTGCCAGCAGTTCCCCGGGACGAAATTCACCCCTCCACTTT. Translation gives CASSSPGRNSPLHF.

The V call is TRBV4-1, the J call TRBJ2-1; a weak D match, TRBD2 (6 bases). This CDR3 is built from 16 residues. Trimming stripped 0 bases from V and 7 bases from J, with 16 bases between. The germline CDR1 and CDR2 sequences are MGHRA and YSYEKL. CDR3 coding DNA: TGCGCCAGCAGCCAAGATTTGGAGAGCGGGCGGAATGAGCAGTTCTTC. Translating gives CASSQDLESGRNEQFF.

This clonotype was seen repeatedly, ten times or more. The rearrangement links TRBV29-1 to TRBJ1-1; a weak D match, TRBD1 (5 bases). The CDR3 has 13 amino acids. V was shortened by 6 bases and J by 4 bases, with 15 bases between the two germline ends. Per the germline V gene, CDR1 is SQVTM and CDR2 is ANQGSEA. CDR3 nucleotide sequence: TGCAGCGTGGGGTGGAGGGGCGGCACTGAAGCTTTCTTT. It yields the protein CSVGWRGGTEAFF.

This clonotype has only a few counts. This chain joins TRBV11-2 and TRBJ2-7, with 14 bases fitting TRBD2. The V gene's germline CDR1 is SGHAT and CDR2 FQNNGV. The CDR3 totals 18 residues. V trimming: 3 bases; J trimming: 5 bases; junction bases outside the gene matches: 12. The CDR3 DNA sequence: TGTGCCAGCAGCTTGGGACTAGCGGGGGACCCCCAGGTCGACGAGCAGTACTTC. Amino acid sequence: CASSLGLAGDPQVDEQYF.

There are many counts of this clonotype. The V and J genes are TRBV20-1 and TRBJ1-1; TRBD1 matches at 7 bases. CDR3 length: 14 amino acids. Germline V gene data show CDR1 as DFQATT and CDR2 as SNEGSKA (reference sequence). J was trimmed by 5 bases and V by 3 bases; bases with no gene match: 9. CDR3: CSARGQPMGTEAFF. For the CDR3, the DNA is TGCAGTGCTAGGGGACAGCCGATGGGAACTGAAGCTTTCTTT.

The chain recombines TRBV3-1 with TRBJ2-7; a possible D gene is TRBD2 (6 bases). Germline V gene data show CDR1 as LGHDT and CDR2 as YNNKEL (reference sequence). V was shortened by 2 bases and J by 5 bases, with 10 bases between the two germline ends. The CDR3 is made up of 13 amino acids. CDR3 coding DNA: TGTGCCAGCAGCCAACGTATAGCGGACGAGCAGTACTTC. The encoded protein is CASSQRIADEQYF.

CDR3 DNA: TGTGCCAGCAGCTTAGATTGGGGGAACACTGAAGCTTTCTTT. This codes for CASSLDWGNTEAFF. The genes are TRBV7-2 and TRBJ1-1; D is unclear. Looked up from germline, CDR1 is SGHTA and CDR2 is FQGNSA. V lost 1 base and J 1 base, leaving 7 bases between the germline ends. The CDR3 sequence is 14 residues long.

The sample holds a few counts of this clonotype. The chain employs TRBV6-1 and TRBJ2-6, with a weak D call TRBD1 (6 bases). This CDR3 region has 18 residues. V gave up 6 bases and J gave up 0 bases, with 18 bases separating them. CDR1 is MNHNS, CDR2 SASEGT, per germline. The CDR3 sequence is CASRHPGTRNSGANVLTF. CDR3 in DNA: TGTGCCAGCAGACACCCCGGGACACGGAACTCTGGGGCCAACGTCCTGACTTTC.

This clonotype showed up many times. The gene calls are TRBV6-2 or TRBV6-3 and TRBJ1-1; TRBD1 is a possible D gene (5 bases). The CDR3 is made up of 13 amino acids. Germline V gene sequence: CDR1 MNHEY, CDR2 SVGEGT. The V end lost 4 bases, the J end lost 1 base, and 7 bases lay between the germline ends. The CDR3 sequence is CASSWDGNTEAFF. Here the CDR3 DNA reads TGTGCCAGCAGTTGGGACGGGAACACTGAAGCTTTCTTT.

CDR3 sequence: CASKDPGVHEQYF. In nucleotides, the CDR3 is TGCGCCAGCAAAGATCCGGGTGTCCACGAGCAGTACTTC. The chain employs TRBV5-1 and TRBJ2-7, with unresolved D. V was pared by 6 bases and J by 5 bases, with 15 bases between. The CDR3 runs 13 residues. The V gene's germline CDR1 is SGHRS and CDR2 YFSETQ.